The clone carrying this T cell receptor (beta chain) was detected only once. Its specificity is unknown. The CDR3 has 14 residues. V lost 6 bases and J lost 3, with 13 bases in between. From germline, CDR1 is SGHRS and CDR2 YFSETQ. The source of the sample is a study of siplizumab effects on memory and regulatory T cells. General study results and limits: An assignable phenotype, naive or memory, was missing from roughly 84-95% of proliferating CD4+ or CD8+ clones. Suppressive capability of dividing Tregs from siplizumab cultures went unverified. Only a minor fraction of alloreactive clones mapped to unstimulated subsets.

Libraries were prepared by immunoSEQ multiplex PCR; TCRdb keeps only in-frame clonotypes and omits some of them. The repertoire has roughly 100,000 clones, over 85% of them found once; the top ten carry 0.62%. The clonotype was recovered from a human donor in good health. Specimen: Tregs sorted from blood. This chain links TRBV5-1 with TRBJ2-4; tentative D call: TRBD2 (5 bases). CDR3 DNA: TGCGCCAGCAACCCTGACGGAGGCAAAAACATTCAGTACTTC. Its translation is CASNPDGGKNIQYF.